This record concerns one T cell receptor (beta chain) sequence. Antigen: not known. J gave up 0 bases and V 9 bases, and 8 bases lay outside the gene matches. Germline CDR1 LNHDA, CDR2 SQIVND (reference sequence). The CDR3 spans 15 residues. This sample was taken from a study of shared clonotypes between healthy human individuals. Study results and limitations: Roughly 5.3% of naive CD4 clonotypes were common to a handful of donors.

The repertoire was sequenced with immunoSEQ multiplex PCR; TCRdb's copy has only in-frame clones and lacks some. The sample holds roughly 650,000 clones; about 96% are singletons and the top ten take roughly 0.055%. The material sequenced was naive CD4+ T cells sorted from blood. Documented subset: CD45RA+ positively selected. This TCR came from a woman aged 25 to 39 in good health. V is TRBV19 and J is TRBJ2-7, with 10 bases lining up with TRBD2. CDR3 DNA sequence: TGTGCCAGCCAAAAGACTAGCGGGTACTCCTACGAGCAGTACTTC. This sequence encodes CASQKTSGYSYEQYF.